These 2 T cell receptor beta chains originate from one sample sequenced in a study of Graves' ophthalmopathy and Graves' hyperthyroidism. Using RNA transcripts, the TCR beta CDR3 regions were amplified. RT-PCR was first run with HTBI primers, then multiplex PCR in a second round. TCRdb independently ran MiXCR on the multiplex PCR reads; one entry per CDR3 protein. The data contain 400,000 or so distinct CDR3 sequences, roughly 17% of them seen just once; the ten biggest clones take up 2.4%. Sequencing used peripheral blood. These receptors came from an adult woman with stable Graves' hyperthyroidism.

This clonotype was observed at least ten times. The rearrangement links TRBV19 to TRBJ2-7, with TRBD2 matching over 9 bases. The CDR3 has 14 residues. Looked up from germline, CDR1 is LNHDA and CDR2 is SQIVND (reference sequence). The V and J ends lost 5 bases and 7 bases, in that order; junction bases with no gene match: 9. The CDR3 region is CASSPAGTSFEQYF. CDR3 sequence (DNA): TGTGCCAGTAGTCCTGCCGGGACTAGCTTTGAGCAGTACTTC.

This clonotype appeared many times. This rearrangement joins TRBV7-9 to TRBJ2-7, with a tentative D call TRBD2 (6 bases). The length of the CDR3 is 11 residues. CDR1 is SEHNR, CDR2 FQNEAQ, per germline (reference sequence). V dropped 1 base and J dropped 12 bases, with 10 bases sitting between them. CDR3 sequence: CASSLGDFPYF. As DNA, the CDR3 is TGTGCCAGCAGCTTAGGGGACTTCCCGTACTTC. The full variable domain, in which reference TRBV7-9 and TRBJ2-7 provide the parts outside the CDR3, is DTGVSQNPRHKITKRGQNVTFRCDPISEHNRLYWYRQTLGQGPEFLTYFQNEAQLEKSRLLSDRFSAERPKGSFSTLEIQRTEQGDSAMYLCASSLGDFPYFGPGTRLTVT.